This T cell receptor (beta chain) emerged from a study of graft-versus-host responses after intestinal transplantation. Across the whole study: Every transplant recipient was induced with anti-thymocyte globulin, then maintained on tacrolimus and steroids for roughly 3 years. Study-level findings and limits: In recipient marrow, GvH clones were found, and some appeared first in ileum or blood. Where graft-donor T cell macrochimerism was present, patients had high graft-versus-host to host-versus-graft clonal ratios in allografts. Peak GvH clone levels in circulation were associated with early post-transplant HvG declines.

This table comes from immunoSEQ multiplex PCR, and its TCRdb copy is limited to in-frame clones, with some not included. The data show about 97,000 clones, approximately 90% seen once. About this clone itself: Its antigen is still unknown.

V lost 3 bases to trimming and J lost 8 bases, with 10 bases between them. The germline gives CDR1 KGHSH, CDR2 LQKENI. This CDR3 has 12 amino acids. This chain joins TRBV18 and TRBJ1-2; perhaps TRBD1 as D (5 bases). Sequences were derived from PBMCs, sampled roughly 410 days after intestinal transplant. The source of this sequence is a human patient who received an intestinal transplant, so some T cells may come from the graft donor. As DNA, the CDR3 is TGTGCCAGCTCACCTTCGGGGGACGGCTACACCTTC. This codes for CASSPSGDGYTF.